Shown below are 20 T cell receptor beta chains from a single sample sequenced in a study of T-cell memory formation after mild COVID-19. TCRdb re-called the 5' RACE reads with MiXCR, one entry per CDR3 protein. The sample holds just under 350,000 distinct CDR3 sequences; 13% are singletons and the top ten take about a fifth. Source material: PBMCs or a T cell subset sorted from them (not recorded which). The receptors here all came from a man aged 18 to 30 who had mild COVID-19 (a few samples of this study predate the infection). Cell type and time point are not known.

Ten or more counts support this clonotype. The chain recombines TRBV7-3 with TRBJ2-1; D tentatively fits TRBD1 or TRBD2 (7 bases each). CDR3 size: 14 residues. Looked up from germline, CDR1 is SGHTA and CDR2 is FQGTGA. Trimming cost V 2 bases and J 7 bases, with 12 bases left between them. DNA for the CDR3: TGTGCCAGCAGCTTACAGGGGGGGGATAATGAGCAGTTCTTC. Translated: CASSLQGGDNEQFF.

The genes are TRBV10-3 and TRBJ1-1; no clear D gene. Germline loops: CDR1 ENHRY, CDR2 SYGVKD. V was pared by 3 bases and J by 2 bases, with 13 bases between. The CDR3 totals 15 residues. CDR3: CAISDLERVNTEAFF. CDR3 bases: TGTGCCATCAGTGACCTGGAGCGGGTCAACACTGAAGCTTTCTTT.

The chain joins TRBV15 to TRBJ2-1; tentatively, D is TRBD2 (5 bases). This CDR3 is 15 amino acids long. Germline-derived CDR1 and CDR2 are LNHNV and YYDKDF (reference sequence). V was pared by 0 bases and J by 6 bases, with 12 bases between. CDR3 region: CATSRDFRAGNEQFF. CDR3 DNA sequence: TGTGCCACCAGCAGAGATTTTCGCGCGGGCAATGAGCAGTTCTTC.

This clonotype was counted between two and nine times. V usage is TRBV24-1 and J usage is TRBJ2-1, with no clear D. The CDR3 extends over 13 amino acids. V gave up 1 base and J gave up 4 bases, with 4 bases separating them. The germline CDR1 and CDR2 sequences are KGHDR and SFDVKD. CDR3 sequence reads: CATSDLKYNEQFF. The CDR3 DNA sequence: TGTGCCACCAGTGATTTAAAGTACAATGAGCAGTTCTTC.

This clonotype has a handful of counts. V is TRBV5-1 and J is TRBJ2-5, with D perhaps TRBD2 (6 bases). Trimming stripped 2 bases from V and 5 bases from J, with 10 bases between. Germline CDR1 SGHRS, CDR2 YFSETQ. CDR3 length: 13 residues. CDR3: CASSFQGTETQYF. Here the CDR3 DNA reads TGCGCCAGCAGCTTTCAAGGGACTGAGACCCAGTACTTC.

This chain joins TRBV7-9 and TRBJ1-2, with 7 bases fitting TRBD1. The CDR3 length is 15 residues. V lost 0 bases to trimming and J lost 2 bases; unmatched junction nucleotides: 3. Germline V CDR1 and CDR2: SEHNR, FQNEAQ (reference sequence). CDR3 in DNA: TGTGCCAGCAGCTTAGCCGGGACAGAGAACTATGGCTACACCTTC. Translating gives CASSLAGTENYGYTF. Full variable domain (missing parts from reference TRBV7-9 and TRBJ1-2): DTGVSQNPRHKITKRGQNVTFRCDPISEHNRLYWYRQTLGQGPEFLTYFQNEAQLEKSRLLSDRFSAERPKGSFSTLEIQRTEQGDSAMYLCASSLAGTENYGYTFGSGTRLTVV.

The genes are TRBV29-1 and TRBJ1-3; 9 bases are a match to TRBD1. CDR1 and CDR2 from the germline V gene are SQVTM and ANQGSEA. The CDR3 spans 15 residues. Trimming cost V 7 bases and J 4 bases; bases outside gene matches: 11. CDR3 in amino acids: CSALSWGQGGNTIYF. As DNA, the CDR3 is TGCAGCGCCCTATCTTGGGGACAGGGCGGAAACACCATATATTTT.

The rearrangement uses TRBV12-3 or TRBV12-4 and TRBJ2-1; 7 bases align to TRBD2. The CDR3 has 15 residues. Trimming cost V 3 bases and J 9 bases; bases outside gene matches: 11. This CDR3 is CASSFDGGGGREQFF. As DNA, the CDR3 is TGTGCCAGCAGTTTCGATGGCGGGGGAGGCCGTGAGCAGTTCTTC.

This clonotype was picked up many times. The chain carries TRBV7-8 and TRBJ1-1, with 11 bases matching TRBD1. CDR1 and CDR2 from the germline V gene are SGHVS and FQNEAQ. This CDR3 comprises 15 residues. V shed 5 bases and J 5 bases; nucleotides not matched to a gene: 7. The CDR3 DNA sequence: TGTGCCAGCAGCCCTTTCGGGACAGGGGGAACTGAAGCTTTCTTT. Amino acids: CASSPFGTGGTEAFF.

On this clonotype itself: No DNA is shown, since the ends of the CDR3 on it are uncertain; the CDR3 is the one TCRdb lists. This chain links TRBV7-6 with TRBJ2-2; TRBD2, the table's D call, lacks a check against the DNA. The CDR3 adds up to 20 amino acids, both ends counted. Germline assignment: CDR1 SGHVS and CDR2 FNYEAQ. The CDR3 reads CASSLLRLGRDTNTGELFFF.

This chain connects TRBV28 to TRBJ2-5; D may correspond to TRBD1 or TRBD2 (5 bases each). The length of the CDR3 is 13 residues. CDR1 MDHEN and CDR2 SYDVKM come from the germline V gene. Trimming removed 4 bases from V and 2 bases from J, with 8 bases in between. The CDR3 here is CASSWDGQETQYF. For the CDR3, the DNA is TGTGCCAGCAGTTGGGACGGTCAAGAGACCCAGTACTTC.

CDR3 sequence reads: CASTPDRMGHEQFF. The DNA of the CDR3 is TGCGCCAGCACCCCTGACAGGATGGGGCATGAGCAGTTCTTC. The chain recombines TRBV5-1 with TRBJ2-1; TRBD1 is a possible D gene (6 bases). The germline V gene encodes CDR1 SGHRS and CDR2 YFSETQ. CDR3 length: 14 residues. The V and J ends lost 6 bases and 8 bases respectively, with 18 bases between them. The full variable domain, completed using reference TRBV5-1 and TRBJ2-1, is KAGVTQTPRYLIKTRGQQVTLSCSPISGHRSVSWYQQTPGQGLQFLFEYFSETQRNKGNFPGRFSGRQFSNSRSEMNVSTLELGDSALYLCASTPDRMGHEQFFGPGTRLTVL.

This clonotype was picked up a small number of times. This sequence joins TRBV15 and TRBJ2-7; no clear D gene. The CDR3 consists of 15 residues. CDR1 is LNHNV and CDR2 is YYDKDF in the germline V gene (reference sequence). The V and J ends lost 0 bases and 3 bases respectively, with 12 bases between them. In nucleotides, the CDR3 is TGTGCCACCAGCAGAGATCTCACGGGCAACTACGAGCAGTACTTC. Its translation: CATSRDLTGNYEQYF.

The rearrangement joins TRBV3-1 to TRBJ1-2; TRBD1 aligns across 7 bases. The CDR3 runs 13 residues. Germline lookup yields CDR1 LGHDT and CDR2 YNNKEL (reference sequence). The ends lost 6 bases at V and 6 bases at J; junction bases unmatched: 7. Written as DNA, the CDR3 is TGTGCCAGCAGTCACCTCCAGGGGGATGGCTACACCTTC. Translating it yields CASSHLQGDGYTF. The full variable domain, completed using reference TRBV3-1 and TRBJ1-2, is DTAVSQTPKYLVTQMGNDKSIKCEQNLGHDTMYWYKQDSKKFLKIMFSYNNKELIINETVPNRFSPKSPDKAHLNLHINSLELGDSAVYFCASSHLQGDGYTFGSGTRLTVV.

The genes are TRBV11-2 and TRBJ1-3, with D unclear. CDR3 size: 12 residues. The V and J ends lost 6 bases and 4 bases respectively, with 7 bases between them. Germline values: CDR1 SGHAT, CDR2 FQNNGV. The CDR3 loop reads CASRQIGNTIYF. The CDR3, as DNA: TGTGCCAGCAGGCAGATCGGAAACACCATATATTTT.

The chain is built from TRBV3-1 and TRBJ2-7, with D possibly matching TRBD1 (6 bases). This CDR3 region has 13 residues. Germline V gives CDR1 LGHDT, CDR2 YNNKEL (reference sequence). V gave up 5 bases and J gave up 6 bases, with 14 bases separating them. The DNA for the CDR3 is TGTGCCAGCAGCGCCGGGACATCGACCGAGCAGTACGTC. It specifies CASSAGTSTEQYV.

This clonotype was seen only a few times. This chain uses TRBV4-1 with TRBJ1-1; the D gene is possibly TRBD1 (6 bases). Trimming cost V 3 bases and J 6 bases, with 17 bases left between them. CDR1 and CDR2 from the germline V gene are MGHRA and YSYEKL. The CDR3 totals 15 residues. DNA of the CDR3: TGCGCCAGCAGCCACCGGGAGGGGGAGCTCGCTGAAGCTTTCTTT. Its protein product is CASSHREGELAEAFF.

This chain links TRBV15 with TRBJ1-4, with TRBD1 as a possible D gene (6 bases). Germline V gives CDR1 LNHNV, CDR2 YYDKDF (reference sequence). The CDR3 sequence is 15 residues long. V lost 5 bases and J lost 6, with 16 bases in between. This chain's CDR3 is CATSGNRESYEKLFF. The DNA of the CDR3 is TGTGCCACCAGCGGGAACAGGGAGAGTTATGAAAAACTGTTTTTT.

The CDR3 is CASSRLIVGEKLFF. The CDR3 DNA sequence: TGCGCCAGCAGCCGCCTTATAGTAGGGGAAAAACTGTTTTTT. The V call is TRBV4-1, the J call TRBJ1-4; D is uncertain. Germline V gene sequence: CDR1 MGHRA, CDR2 YSYEKL. The CDR3 loop spans 14 amino acids. V was trimmed by 4 bases and J by 8 bases, leaving 14 bases between them.

The chain joins TRBV11-2 to TRBJ2-2; D may be TRBD1 (6 bases). This CDR3 has 15 residues. Germline V gene sequence: CDR1 SGHAT, CDR2 FQNNGV. V was shortened by 5 bases and J by 7 bases, with 17 bases between the two germline ends. The CDR3 region is CASSPVQGKVGELFF. CDR3 DNA sequence: TGTGCCAGCAGCCCTGTACAGGGAAAGGTCGGGGAGCTGTTTTTT.